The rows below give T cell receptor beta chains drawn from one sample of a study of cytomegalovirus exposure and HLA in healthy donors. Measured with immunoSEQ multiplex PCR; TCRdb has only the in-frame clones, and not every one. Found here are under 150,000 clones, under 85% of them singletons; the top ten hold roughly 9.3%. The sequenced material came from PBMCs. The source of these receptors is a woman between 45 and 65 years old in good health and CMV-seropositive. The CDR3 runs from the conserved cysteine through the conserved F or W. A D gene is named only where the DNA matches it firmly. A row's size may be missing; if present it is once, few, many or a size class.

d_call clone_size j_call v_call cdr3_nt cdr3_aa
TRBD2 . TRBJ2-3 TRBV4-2 TGTGCCAGCAGCGCATCCTCGGGGCGGGGGAGCACAGATACGCAGTATTTT CASSASSGRGSTDTQYF
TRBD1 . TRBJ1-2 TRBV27 TGTGCCAGCCACGCCACGGGACAGACCCTTCGTCAGGGCTACACCTTC CASHATGQTLRQGYTF
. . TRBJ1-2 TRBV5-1 TGCGCCAGCAGCCCGGGGGGTAACGGCTACACCTTC CASSPGGNGYTF
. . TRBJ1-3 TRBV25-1 TGTGCCAGCAGTAAGACAGTCGGCGGAAACACCATATATTTT CASSKTVGGNTIYF
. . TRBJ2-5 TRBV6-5 TGTGCCAGCAGCAGGGCGAGCCCGGAGACCCAGTACTTC CASSRASPETQYF
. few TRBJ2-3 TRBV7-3 TGTGCCAGCAGCTTGTACGAGAGTACAGATACGCAGTATTTT CASSLYESTDTQYF
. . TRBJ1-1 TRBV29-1 TGCAGCGTTGAAGATCCAGGCACTGAAGCTTTCTTT CSVEDPGTEAFF
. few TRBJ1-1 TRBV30 TGTGCCTGGAGGGGAGGATATAACACTGAAGCTTTCTTT CAWRGGYNTEAFF
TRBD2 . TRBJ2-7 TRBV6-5 TGTGCCAGCAGTTACTCGGGACTAGCGGGGGGTCACGAGCAGTACTTC CASSYSGLAGGHEQYF
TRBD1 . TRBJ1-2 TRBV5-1 TGCGCCAGCAGCCGGGACAGGGGGCTTAATGGCTACACCTTC CASSRDRGLNGYTF
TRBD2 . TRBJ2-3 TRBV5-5 TGTGCCAGCAGCTTGGCAGCCGGGACTAGTCATGCAGATACGCAGTATTTT CASSLAAGTSHADTQYF
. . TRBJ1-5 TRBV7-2 TGTGCCAGCAGCTTAGATTTCGCGGGTAAGCCCCAGCATTTT CASSLDFAGKPQHF
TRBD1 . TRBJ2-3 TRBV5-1 TGCGCCAGCAGCCTGGGGGGGACAGGGACTGGGCAGCCCCAGTATTTT CASSLGGTGTGQPQYF
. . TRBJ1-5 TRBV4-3 TGCGCCAGCAGCCAAGCCAGGAATCAGCCCCAGCATTTT CASSQARNQPQHF
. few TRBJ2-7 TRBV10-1 TGCGCCAGCGCCCGGGAGTACTTC CASAREYF
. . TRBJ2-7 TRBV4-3 TGCGCCAGCAGCCAAGGCCCGATGTTCGGTGCGGGTCCATCCTACGAGCAGTACTTC CASSQGPMFGAGPSYEQYF
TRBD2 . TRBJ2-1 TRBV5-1 TGCGCCAGCAGCTCTCCCCGACTAGCGGGGTACAATGAGCAGTTCTTC CASSSPRLAGYNEQFF
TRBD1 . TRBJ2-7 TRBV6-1 TGTGCCAGCAGTGAAGGGGGGACAGGGGTCTACGAGCAGTACTTC CASSEGGTGVYEQYF
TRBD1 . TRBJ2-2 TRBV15 TGTGCCACCAGCAGAGACGGGACAGGTGGGACCGGGGAGCTGTTTTTT CATSRDGTGGTGELFF
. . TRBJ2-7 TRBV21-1 TGTGCCAGCCCAAGAGGGATAAAGAACGACTCCTACGAGCAGTACTTC CASPRGIKNDSYEQYF
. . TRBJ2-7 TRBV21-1 TGTGCCAGCAGCAAAGAAGGACTAGAGGAGATACCCTCCTACGAGCAGTACTTC CASSKEGLEEIPSYEQYF
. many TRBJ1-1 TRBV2 TGTGCCAGCAGTGACCAGGGAATGATGGCTGAAGCTTTCTTT CASSDQGMMAEAFF
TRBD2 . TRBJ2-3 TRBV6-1 TGTGCCAGCAGGGGACTAGCAGCTAGCACAGATACGCAGTATTTT CASRGLAASTDTQYF
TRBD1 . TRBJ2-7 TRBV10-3 TGTGCCATCAGTGATTCCGGGACAGGAGATGGATACGAGCAGTACTTC CAISDSGTGDGYEQYF
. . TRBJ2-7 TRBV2 TGTGCCAGCAGAGCACAATTAGGACCACAGGGATTGGGCGAGCAGTACTTC CASRAQLGPQGLGEQYF
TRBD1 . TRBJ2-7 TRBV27 TGTGCCAGCAGCTTCAGGGGGTCCTACGAGCAGTACTTC CASSFRGSYEQYF
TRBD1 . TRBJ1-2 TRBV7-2 TGTGCCAGCAGCTTAGATTGGTCAGGGGGATTTAACTATGGCTACACCTTC CASSLDWSGGFNYGYTF
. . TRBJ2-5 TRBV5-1 TGCGCCAGCAGCAGAGGGGTCGGGGGATATCAAGAGACCCAGTACTTC CASSRGVGGYQETQYF
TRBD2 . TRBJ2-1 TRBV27 TGTGCCAGCAGCTACTACCTAGCGGGACTTTACAATGAGCAGTTCTTC CASSYYLAGLYNEQFF
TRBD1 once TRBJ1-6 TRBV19 TGTGCCAGTAGGCCGGGACAGGCGGCCTATAATTCACCCCTCCACTTT CASRPGQAAYNSPLHF
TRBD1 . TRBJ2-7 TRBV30 TGTGCCTGGAGTGTGGGACAGGGGGCCTACGAGCAGTACTTC CAWSVGQGAYEQYF
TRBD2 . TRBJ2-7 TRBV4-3 TGCGCCAGCAGCCACCTAGGGGCGGGGGGGCCCTACGAGCAGTACTTC CASSHLGAGGPYEQYF
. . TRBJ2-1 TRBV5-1 TGCGCCAGTTCCCGGGGCTCCTACAATGAGCAGTTCTTC CASSRGSYNEQFF
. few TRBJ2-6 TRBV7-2 TGTGCCAGCAGCTTAGGGGTCAGGGTCATCGCTGGGGCCAACGTCCTGACTTTC CASSLGVRVIAGANVLTF
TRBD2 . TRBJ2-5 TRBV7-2 TGTGCCAGCAGCTTCGGCGGGGGGACTCAAGAGACCCAGTACTTC CASSFGGGTQETQYF
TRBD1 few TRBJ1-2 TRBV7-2 TGTGCCAGCAGCTGGACAGGGGGGGGACTATATGGCTACACCTTC CASSWTGGGLYGYTF
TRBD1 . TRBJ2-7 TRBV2 TGTGCCAGCACCGAAGGGACAGGGCCGTCCTACGAGCAGTACTTC CASTEGTGPSYEQYF
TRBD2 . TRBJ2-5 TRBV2 TGTGCCAGCAGTGCCAGCGGGAGCCAAGTTTTTTGGGAGACCCAGTACTTC CASSASGSQVFWETQYF
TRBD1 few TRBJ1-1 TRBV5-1 TGCGCCAGCAGCTTCCTGGGACAGGGGCACACTGAAGCTTTCTTT CASSFLGQGHTEAFF
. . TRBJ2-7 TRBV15 TGTGCCACCAGCAGAGATCGGGGGACGAGGGAGCAGTACTTC CATSRDRGTREQYF
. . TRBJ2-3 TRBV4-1 TGCGCCAGCAGCCATCAGACTTCAGATACGCAGTATTTT CASSHQTSDTQYF
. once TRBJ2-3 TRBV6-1 TGTGCCAGCAGTGAAGCGGGGCGGTGGGATACGCAGTATTTT CASSEAGRWDTQYF
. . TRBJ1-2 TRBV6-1 TGTGCCAGCAGTGAACTGATGGCAGGATATGGCTACACCTTC CASSELMAGYGYTF
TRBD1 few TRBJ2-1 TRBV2 TGTGCCAGCAGTTGGACAGGGGCGGTTAATGAGCAGTTCTTC CASSWTGAVNEQFF
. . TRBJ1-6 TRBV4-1 TGCGCCAGCAGCCAAGATTGGAGGGGTAAGAGCTCCTATAATTCACCCCTCCACTTT CASSQDWRGKSSYNSPLHF
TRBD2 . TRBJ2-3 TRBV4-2 TGTGCCAGCAGCCACTCGACTAGCGGCTCCACAGATACGCAGTATTTT CASSHSTSGSTDTQYF
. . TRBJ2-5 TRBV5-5 TGTGCCAGCAGCTTGGGCCTAGCCAAAAGAGCCCAGTACTTC CASSLGLAKRAQYF
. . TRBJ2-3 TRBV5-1 TGCGCCAGCAGCTTCCTAGCTCGCACAGATACGCAGTATTTT CASSFLARTDTQYF
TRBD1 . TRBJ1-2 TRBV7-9 TGTGCCAGCGGGACAGGGGGATACTATGGCTACACCTTC CASGTGGYYGYTF
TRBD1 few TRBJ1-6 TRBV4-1 TGCGCCAGCAGCCACCGGACAGGGGGCGCAAAAAATTCACCCCTCCACTTT CASSHRTGGAKNSPLHF
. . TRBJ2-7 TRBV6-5 TGTGCCAGCAGTGAACGGTACTACGAGCAGTACTTC CASSERYYEQYF
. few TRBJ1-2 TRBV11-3 TGTGCCAGCAGCTTAGGGGCAACCTATGGCTACACCTTC CASSLGATYGYTF
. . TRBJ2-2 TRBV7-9 TGTGCCAGCAGCCTTAGAGGGGGGAACACCGGGGAGCTGTTTTTT CASSLRGGNTGELFF
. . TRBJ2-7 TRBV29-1 TGCAGCGTTGAAGGCGTGGGGCCCTACGAGCAGTACTTC CSVEGVGPYEQYF
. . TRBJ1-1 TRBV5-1 TGCGCCAGCAGCTTAGACCCCGGGGACACTGAAGCTTTCTTT CASSLDPGDTEAFF